Shown below are 27 T cell receptor beta chains from a single sample sequenced in a study of T cells in Graves' hyperthyroidism and ophthalmopathy. The source material, RNA transcripts, was used to amplify TCR beta CDR3 regions. Using the HTBI primer set, a first-round RT-PCR was run on the TCR CDR3. TCRdb reprocessed the multiplex PCR reads via MiXCR and lists one record per CDR3 protein. The table lists over 400,000 distinct CDR3 sequences, roughly 14% of them singletons. Sequenced: blood. These receptors originate from a man younger than 30 with Graves' ophthalmopathy.

This clonotype was found many times. The chain is built from TRBV7-9 and TRBJ1-2; 8 positions agree with TRBD1. The V gene end was trimmed by 1 base and the J gene end by 6 bases; junction bases not matched to a gene: 1. The CDR3 length is 13 residues. Germline values: CDR1 SEHNR, CDR2 FQNEAQ (reference sequence). The CDR3, as DNA: TGTGCCAGCAGCTTAGGGACAGGGAATGGCTACACCTTC. Translating it yields CASSLGTGNGYTF.

The chain is built from TRBV11-1 and TRBJ2-3, with 8 bases fitting TRBD1. J was trimmed by 2 bases and V by 5 bases; bases with no gene match: 6. The CDR3 is 15 residues long. In germline, CDR1 is SGHAT, CDR2 FQDESV (reference sequence). CDR3 residues: CASSPGQGFTDTQYF. The CDR3 DNA is TGTGCCAGCAGCCCAGGACAGGGCTTCACAGATACGCAGTATTTT. Together with reference TRBV11-1 and TRBJ2-3, the CDR3 gives the full variable domain: EAEVAQSPRYKITEKSQAVAFWCDPISGHATLYWYRQILGQGPELLVQFQDESVVDDSQLPKDRFSAERLKGVDSTLKIQPAELGDSAMYLCASSPGQGFTDTQYFGPGTRLTVL.

This clonotype was seen only a few times. This sequence joins TRBV7-9 and TRBJ2-7; 8 bases are shared with TRBD2. The V and J ends lost 5 bases and 2 bases, in that order; junction bases with no gene match: 8. Germline V lookup: CDR1 SEHNR, CDR2 FQNEAQ (reference sequence). This CDR3 has 15 residues. The CDR3 coding sequence is TGTGCCAGCAGCATTCCCGGGACTAGAGCCTACGAGCAGTACTTC. Translated, it gives CASSIPGTRAYEQYF.

As regards this clonotype: A much larger clone lies one base from this, so it may be a read error. The rearrangement uses TRBV11-3 and TRBJ2-5; 7 bases match TRBD1. Germline lookup yields CDR1 SGHNT and CDR2 YENEEA. The CDR3 spans 13 residues. V trimming: 4 bases; J trimming: 3 bases; junction bases outside the gene matches: 2. The CDR3 sequence: CASSSGTEETQYF. CDR3 coding DNA: TGTGCCAGCAGCTCCGGGACAGAAGAGACCCAGTACTTC. Complete variable domain (other parts from reference TRBV11-3 and TRBJ2-5): EAGVVQSPRYKIIEKKQPVAFWCNPISGHNTLYWYLQNLGQGPELLIRYENEEAVDDSQLPKDRFSAERLKGVDSTLKIQPAELGDSAVYLCASSSGTEETQYFGPGTRLLVL.

This clonotype appeared many times. The chain recombines TRBV28 with TRBJ1-1; tentative D call: TRBD1 (5 bases). V was cut by 6 bases and J by 11 bases, with 16 bases left in between. This CDR3 is built from 12 residues. Germline V lookup: CDR1 MDHEN, CDR2 SYDVKM. The DNA for the CDR3 is TGTGCCAGCAGCCGGCCGGCCCGGGGGGCTTTCTTT. This gives the protein CASSRPARGAFF.

The genes are TRBV7-9 and TRBJ1-1, with a weak D call TRBD1 (5 bases). The V and J ends lost 1 base and 11 bases respectively, with 11 bases between them. CDR1 and CDR2 (germline): SEHNR, FQNEAQ (reference sequence). This CDR3 contains 12 residues. DNA of the CDR3: TGTGCCAGCAGCTTAGGGACAAAGAGGGCTTTCTTT. This encodes CASSLGTKRAFF.

This clonotype has only a few counts. The chain carries TRBV6-1 and TRBJ1-1, with D maybe TRBD1 (6 bases). The CDR3 totals 14 residues. The V gene's germline CDR1 is MNHNS and CDR2 SASEGT. Trimming removed 10 bases at V and 0 bases at J, with 15 bases between. The CDR3 DNA sequence: TGTGCCACCAAGACAGGCGTTATGAACACTGAAGCTTTCTTT. The encoded protein is CATKTGVMNTEAFF.

On this clonotype: No DNA is shown, since the ends of the CDR3 on it are uncertain; the CDR3 is the one TCRdb lists. The chain carries TRBV12-3 or TRBV12-4 and TRBJ2-3; the DNA was not compared with TRBD2, the D call given in the table. The CDR3 has 20 residues if both end residues are counted. The CDR3 reads CASSTSYEQYFGPVTDTQYF.

This clonotype was found many times. The chain links TRBV30 to TRBJ1-5, with D uncertain. Trimming cost V 0 bases and J 9 bases, with 9 bases left between them. The CDR3 length is 12 residues. Looked up from germline, CDR1 is GTSNPN and CDR2 is SVGIG (reference sequence). The DNA for the CDR3 is TGTGCCTGGAGTGTTTTCGAAGGGCCCCAGCATTTT. Protein: CAWSVFEGPQHF.

The chain couples TRBV29-1 to TRBJ2-3; 11 bases map to TRBD2. Germline assignment: CDR1 SQVTM and CDR2 ANQGSEA. The CDR3 is 15 amino acids. After removal of 5 bases from V and 4 bases from J, the junction contained 8 bases not matched to a gene. The CDR3 nucleotides read TGCAGCGTTCGTAGCGGGAGGGGCAGATCAGATACGCAGTATTTT. Translating gives CSVRSGRGRSDTQYF.

This rearrangement joins TRBV11-3 to TRBJ2-1, with 15 bases matching TRBD2. Germline V CDR1 and CDR2: SGHNT, YENEEA. Trimming took 5 bases from V and 4 from J; bases not matched to a gene: 3. This CDR3 spans 16 amino acids. The CDR3 DNA sequence: TGTGCCAGCAGCGAAGGGACTAGCGGGGGGTACAATGAGCAGTTCTTC. It yields the protein CASSEGTSGGYNEQFF.

V and J are TRBV19 and TRBJ2-7, with 9 nucleotides matching TRBD1. V dropped 7 bases and J dropped 6; count of bases not matched to a gene: 10. Germline-derived CDR1 and CDR2 are LNHDA and SQIVND (reference sequence). The CDR3 runs 14 residues. The CDR3 DNA reads as TGTGCCAGTACCGGGACAGGGAAGTTAAGCGAGCAGTACTTC. This gives the protein CASTGTGKLSEQYF.

At least ten counts were recorded for this clonotype. This sequence joins TRBV12-3 or TRBV12-4 and TRBJ2-1; tentatively, D is TRBD1 or TRBD2 (6 bases each). The length of the CDR3 is 15 residues. V was trimmed by 5 bases and J by 4 bases, leaving 15 bases between them. The CDR3 here is CASSPRGGGYNEQFF. CDR3 coding DNA: TGTGCCAGCAGTCCCAGGGGAGGAGGATACAATGAGCAGTTCTTC.

This clonotype has a handful of counts. The chain links TRBV6-2 or TRBV6-3 to TRBJ2-2; possibly TRBD1 or TRBD2 for D (5 bases each). The CDR3 extends over 15 amino acids. V lost 8 bases to trimming and J lost 5 bases, with 18 bases between them. Germline-derived CDR1 and CDR2 are MNHEY and SVGEGT. Written as DNA, the CDR3 is TGTGCCAGCCGCCTGGGGCTAGCCGGGACCGGGGAGCTGTTTTTT. Encoded protein: CASRLGLAGTGELFF.

The table lists this clonotype with many counts. The chain couples TRBV18 to TRBJ1-2; the D gene is possibly TRBD1 (6 bases). CDR1 is KGHSH, CDR2 LQKENI, per germline. V was trimmed by 4 bases and J by 2 bases, leaving 11 bases between them. This CDR3 is built from 14 residues. This CDR3 reads CASSHTTGNYGYTF. CDR3 sequence (DNA): TGTGCCAGCTCACATACTACAGGGAACTATGGCTACACCTTC.

Only a few counts were recorded for this clonotype. The rearrangement joins TRBV29-1 to TRBJ2-7; D uncertain. CDR3 size: 10 residues. Germline assignment: CDR1 SQVTM and CDR2 ANQGSEA. V was shortened by 2 bases and J by 6 bases, with 5 bases between the two germline ends. The CDR3 DNA reads as TGCAGCGTTGAATCGGGCGAGCAGTACTTC. This codes for CSVESGEQYF.

There are many counts of this clonotype. The chain couples TRBV11-3 to TRBJ2-1; no clear D gene. The CDR3 totals 12 residues. CDR1 SGHNT and CDR2 YENEEA come from the germline V gene. V was trimmed by 5 bases and J by 5 bases, leaving 7 bases between them. The CDR3 reads CASSRTDNEQFF. CDR3 DNA sequence: TGTGCCAGCAGCCGGACCGACAATGAGCAGTTCTTC.

The chain links TRBV19 to TRBJ2-1, with 12 bases fitting TRBD2. The CDR3 covers 15 residues. Trimming took 8 bases from V and 8 from J; bases not matched to a gene: 10. The germline V gene encodes CDR1 LNHDA and CDR2 SQIVND (reference sequence). The CDR3 sequence: CASYDTTSGSYEQFF. Here the CDR3 DNA reads TGTGCCAGTTACGACACGACTAGCGGGAGCTATGAGCAGTTCTTC.

This clonotype showed up many times. The V and J genes are TRBV24-1 and TRBJ2-3; D may be TRBD1 (5 bases). Trimming shortened V by 4 bases and J by 5 bases, and 9 bases separated the two germline ends. This CDR3 is 13 amino acids long. Germline V CDR1 and CDR2: KGHDR, SFDVKD. The CDR3 here is CATSDLTEDTQYF. CDR3 DNA: TGTGCCACCAGTGACTTGACAGAAGATACGCAGTATTTT.

This clonotype was observed many times. V usage is TRBV12-3 or TRBV12-4 and J usage is TRBJ2-7; D gene unclear. The CDR3 spans 14 residues. V lost 7 bases and J 2 bases, leaving 15 bases between the germline ends. The CDR3: CASTRKERTYEQYF. The CDR3 DNA is TGTGCCAGCACCCGTAAAGAAAGGACCTACGAGCAGTACTTC.

The chain uses TRBV27 and TRBJ2-6; D may be TRBD1 (5 bases). Trimming left V 3 bases short and J 9 bases short, with 12 bases between. The germline V gene has CDR1 MNHEY and CDR2 SMNVEV (reference sequence). The CDR3 length is 14 residues. CDR3 in amino acids: CASSFLGHINVLTF. CDR3 nucleotides: TGTGCCAGCAGTTTCCTCGGACACATCAACGTCCTGACTTTC.

In this sample, this clonotype turned up a few times. The rearrangement links TRBV10-2 to TRBJ2-7, with D uncertain. CDR3 size: 13 residues. The germline gives CDR1 WSHSY, CDR2 SAAADI. V dropped 6 bases and J dropped 9 bases, with 18 bases sitting between them. Here the CDR3 reads CASSPQTQSGQYF. CDR3 nucleotide sequence: TGCGCCAGCAGCCCCCAGACACAGTCAGGGCAGTACTTC.

V is TRBV19 and J is TRBJ1-1, with 11 bases identical to TRBD1. This CDR3 is 20 amino acids long. Germline-derived CDR1 and CDR2 are LNHDA and SQIVND (reference sequence). V lost 4 bases to trimming and J lost 2 bases; unmatched junction nucleotides: 18. CDR3 nucleotide sequence: TGTGCCAGTAGTAAACATCTCGGACAGGGGGCCACTGGCCCAAACACTGAAGCTTTCTTT. This codes for CASSKHLGQGATGPNTEAFF.

The rearrangement uses TRBV13 and TRBJ1-1; tentative D call: TRBD1 (6 bases). This CDR3 has 18 residues. The germline gives CDR1 PRHDT, CDR2 FYEKMQ (reference sequence). V lost 2 bases to trimming and J lost 3 bases, with 22 bases between them. Written as DNA, the CDR3 is TGTGCCAGCAGCTTATCATTCGCAGGAACAGGGTGGGACACTGAAGCTTTCTTT. As protein: CASSLSFAGTGWDTEAFF.

This clonotype has a count of ten or more. The J gene is TRBJ2-7, the V gene TRBV5-1, with D tentatively TRBD2 (6 bases). Trimming left V 1 base short and J 0 bases short, with 8 bases between. This CDR3 has 14 amino acids. Germline CDR1 reads SGHRS; CDR2 reads YFSETQ. CDR3 in amino acids: CASSLPGSSYEQYF. The CDR3 DNA sequence: TGCGCCAGCAGCTTGCCCGGGAGCTCCTACGAGCAGTACTTC.

This clonotype was found many times. The genes are TRBV2 and TRBJ1-2; D gene uncertain. Between the trimmed V and J ends, which lost 2 bases and 8 bases, there was a span of 12 bases. From germline, CDR1 is SNHLY and CDR2 FYNNEI. The CDR3 has 13 residues. CDR3 protein: CASSESTPGGYTF. CDR3 bases: TGTGCCAGCAGTGAAAGTACCCCTGGGGGCTACACCTTC.

The table lists this clonotype with many counts. The rearrangement joins TRBV20-1 to TRBJ1-1; the match to TRBD1 covers 8 bases. Unmatched junction bases numbered 4, after V lost 2 bases and J lost 5 bases. Germline loops: CDR1 DFQATT, CDR2 SNEGSKA (reference sequence). The CDR3 length is 13 residues. CDR3 sequence: CSARRDRSTEAFF. The CDR3 DNA reads as TGCAGTGCTAGAAGGGACAGGAGTACTGAAGCTTTCTTT.